The 21 T cell receptor beta chains reported below all come from one sample, sequenced in a study of blood T cells in healthy people across ages. Alongside a J-beta primer mix, a sample-barcoded 5' primer served in a second PCR lasting about 7 to 11 cycles. TCRdb used MiXCR to reprocess the 5' RACE reads, holding one entry per CDR3 protein. The table includes hundreds of thousands of distinct CDR3 sequences, approximately 21% detected once. The specimen sequenced was blood. These receptors all come from a man between 65 and 85 years old in good health.

The V call is TRBV6-5, the J call TRBJ1-1; unclear D gene. Germline CDR1 MNHEY, CDR2 SVGAGI. CDR3 length: 13 amino acids. Deletions cut 2 bases from V and 4 bases from J, with 8 bases between. This CDR3 is CASSYRDSTEAFF. CDR3 bases: TGTGCCAGCAGTTACAGGGATTCCACTGAAGCTTTCTTT.

This clonotype was found a few times. V usage is TRBV9 and J usage is TRBJ2-1; tentatively, D is TRBD2 (6 bases). V gave up 0 bases and J gave up 0 bases, with 10 bases separating them. The CDR3 length is 16 residues. CDR1 SGDLS and CDR2 YYNGEE come from the germline V gene. CDR3 amino acids: CASSVVAASSYNEQFF. The CDR3 nucleotides read TGTGCCAGCAGCGTAGTAGCGGCTAGCTCCTACAATGAGCAGTTCTTC.

The DNA of the CDR3 is TGTGCCAGCAGTGATCCAGGGCGAGCGAACACTGAAGCTTTCTTT. Translating gives CASSDPGRANTEAFF. The V gene is TRBV2, the J gene TRBJ1-1, with D possibly TRBD1 on 5 matching bases. The CDR3 runs 15 residues. V lost 3 bases to trimming and J lost 1 base, with 12 bases between them. Germline V lookup: CDR1 SNHLY, CDR2 FYNNEI.

This clonotype was observed a handful of times. The J gene is TRBJ2-5, the V gene TRBV5-1; 9 nucleotides align to TRBD1. With the DNA end fitting TRBJ2-1 better, the J assignment may be wrong. The germline gives CDR1 SGHRS, CDR2 YFSETQ. The CDR3 sequence is 13 residues long. The CDR3 nucleotides read TGCGCCAGCAGCCGGGACAGGGCAGATGAGCAGTTCTTC. It translates to CASSRDRADEQFF.

The V call is TRBV7-6, the J call TRBJ2-5; 8 bases map to TRBD1. V trimming: 7 bases; J trimming: 2 bases; junction bases outside the gene matches: 9. Germline CDR1 is SGHVS and CDR2 is FNYEAQ. This CDR3 contains 15 residues. In DNA, the CDR3 is TGTGCCAGCAACCCGGGACAGGACCCTCAAGAGACCCAGTACTTC. It yields the protein CASNPGQDPQETQYF. Combining the CDR3 with reference TRBV7-6 and TRBJ2-5 gives the whole variable domain GAGVSQSPRYKVTKRGQDVALRCDPISGHVSLYWYRQALGQGPEFLTYFNYEAQQDKSGLPNDRFSAERPEGSISTLTIQRTEQRDSAMYRCASNPGQDPQETQYFGPGTRLLVL.

This clonotype came up a few times. The chain has TRBV12-3 or TRBV12-4 and TRBJ1-6, with D unclear. The CDR3 spans 16 residues. The germline V and J ends were trimmed by 6 bases and 5 bases, with 17 bases remaining between them. CDR3 coding DNA: TGTGCCAGCAGCCCGATTGGAACACCCGATAATTCACCCCTCCACTTT. It encodes CASSPIGTPDNSPLHF.

This clonotype was picked up a small number of times. This may arise from a read error, as a much more abundant clone is one base away. J is TRBJ2-5 and V is TRBV20-1, with a tentative D call TRBD1 (5 bases). CDR1 is DFQATT, CDR2 SNEGSKA, per germline (reference sequence). The CDR3 spans 12 residues. Trimming cost V 3 bases and J 1 base, with 6 bases left between them. CDR3 DNA: TGCAGTGCTAGTCAGGGCCAAGAGACCCAGTACTTC. This translates into CSASQGQETQYF.

In the case of this clonotype: Relative to the germline gene, one junction end is altered; a read error may explain this. The chain links TRBV7-9 to TRBJ2-1; D is undetermined. The germline V gene has CDR1 SEHNR and CDR2 FQNEAQ (reference sequence). The CDR3 is 15 amino acids. The CDR3: CASSRTFSSCNEQFF. The CDR3 DNA reads as TGTGCCAGCAGCCGGACCTTCAGCTCCTGCAATGAGCAGTTCTTC.

In its sample, this clonotype was seen many times. The chain combines TRBV20-1 with TRBJ1-4, with D tentatively TRBD1 (6 bases). This CDR3 is 14 amino acids long. The ends were cut back, 6 bases at V and 6 bases at J, with 17 bases in the middle. Germline CDR1 DFQATT, CDR2 SNEGSKA (reference sequence). This chain's CDR3 is CSATTTGADEKLFF. CDR3 in DNA: TGCAGTGCAACTACCACGGGGGCTGATGAAAAACTGTTTTTT.

This clonotype was detected a few times. The V and J genes are TRBV14 and TRBJ2-4; D possibly corresponds to TRBD2 (6 bases). There are 15 residues in the CDR3. Trimming cost V 1 base and J 2 bases, with 9 bases left between them. Germline lookup yields CDR1 SGHDN and CDR2 FVKESK. The CDR3: CASSQVGGTKNIQYF. In nucleotides, the CDR3 is TGTGCCAGCAGCCAAGTCGGCGGGACCAAAAACATTCAGTACTTC.

This clonotype was found a few times. The V call is TRBV6-5, the J call TRBJ2-7, with D perhaps TRBD2 (6 bases). CDR1 and CDR2 (germline): MNHEY, SVGAGI. The CDR3 is made up of 15 amino acids. V was trimmed by 2 bases and J by 2 bases, leaving 13 bases between them. The DNA of the CDR3 is TGTGCCAGCAGTTACAAAGCGGGTGGCCCCTACGAGCAGTACTTC. This codes for CASSYKAGGPYEQYF.

The V call is TRBV10-3, the J call TRBJ1-4; no firm D call. CDR1 is ENHRY and CDR2 is SYGVKD in the germline V gene. The CDR3 length is 13 residues. V was shortened by 0 bases and J by 6 bases, with 5 bases between the two germline ends. The CDR3, as DNA: TGTGCCATCAGTGAGTCGGATGATGAAAAACTGTTTTTT. It translates to CAISESDDEKLFF.

For this clonotype: A much larger clone differs by one base, so this may be a read error. The J gene is TRBJ2-7, the V gene TRBV9, with 7 bases aligning to TRBD1. Per the germline V gene, CDR1 is SGDLS and CDR2 is YYNGEE. CDR3 length: 14 amino acids. For the CDR3, the DNA is TGTGCCAGCAGCCCGGGGACAGAAAACTACGAGCAGCACTTC. This translates into CASSPGTENYEQHF.

The chain combines TRBV12-3 or TRBV12-4 with TRBJ2-1; a possible D gene is TRBD1 (5 bases). Trimming shortened V by 3 bases and J by 8 bases, and 11 bases separated the two germline ends. The CDR3 runs to 13 residues. This CDR3 is CASSFQGYYEQFF. CDR3 sequence (DNA): TGTGCCAGCAGTTTTCAGGGCTATTATGAGCAGTTCTTC.

There are a few counts of this clonotype. This chain uses TRBV10-3 with TRBJ2-7; 9 bases line up with TRBD1. This CDR3 has 15 residues. Trimming removed 3 bases from V and 2 bases from J; junction bases left unmatched: 5. Germline values: CDR1 ENHRY, CDR2 SYGVKD. CDR3 protein: CAISDLGQGPYEQYF. The CDR3 nucleotides are TGTGCCATCAGTGATCTGGGACAGGGACCCTACGAGCAGTACTTC.

CDR3 sequence reads: CAVNGPPVYGYTF. CDR3 nucleotide sequence: TGTGCCGTCAATGGCCCTCCGGTCTATGGCTACACCTTC. The V gene is TRBV10-3, the J gene TRBJ1-2, with D unclear. Germline CDR1 reads ENHRY; CDR2 reads SYGVKD. This CDR3 is built from 13 residues. With 11 bases removed from V and 4 bases from J, the gap between germline ends came to 17 bases.

This clonotype was counted only a few times. The chain links TRBV18 to TRBJ2-5; TRBD2 matches at 10 bases. V dropped 2 bases and J dropped 5; count of bases not matched to a gene: 2. CDR3 length equals 14 residues. The V gene's germline CDR1 is KGHSH and CDR2 LQKENI. The CDR3 reads CASSPKTSGETQYF. CDR3 in DNA: TGTGCCAGCTCACCAAAGACTAGCGGGGAGACCCAGTACTTC.

This rearrangement joins TRBV3-1 to TRBJ2-1, with D maybe TRBD2 (5 bases). CDR3 length: 15 residues. CDR1 is LGHDT, CDR2 YNNKEL, per germline (reference sequence). Trimming removed 1 base at V and 5 bases at J, with 12 bases between. CDR3 sequence reads: CASSQGSGANNEQFF. CDR3 sequence (DNA): TGTGCCAGCAGCCAAGGAAGCGGAGCCAACAATGAGCAGTTCTTC.

This clonotype was observed at least ten times. The chain has TRBV6-6 and TRBJ2-5, with 7 bases aligning to TRBD1. Looked up from germline, CDR1 is MNHNY and CDR2 is SVGAGI (reference sequence). V shed 6 bases, J shed 2 bases, and the junction held 6 bases outside the gene matches. This CDR3 contains 14 residues. The CDR3 coding sequence is TGTGCCAGCAGACCGGGACAGATTCAAGAGACCCAGTACTTC. Translated, it gives CASRPGQIQETQYF.

V usage is TRBV20-1 and J usage is TRBJ2-7; 8 bases are a match to TRBD2. After removal of 6 bases from V and 4 bases from J, the junction contained 11 bases not matched to a gene. CDR1 DFQATT and CDR2 SNEGSKA come from the germline V gene (reference sequence). CDR3 size: 14 residues. CDR3 sequence reads: CSASEPTGGYEQYF. CDR3 DNA: TGCAGTGCCTCTGAGCCCACGGGAGGGTACGAGCAGTACTTC.

The V call is TRBV2, the J call TRBJ2-1, with a weak D call TRBD2 (5 bases). The CDR3 has 15 amino acids. Deletions cut 10 bases from V and 0 bases from J, with 16 bases between. Germline V gene lookup returns CDR1 SNHLY and CDR2 FYNNEI. The CDR3 coding sequence is TGTGCCATAACGGGCGGGCTTAGCTCCTACAATGAGCAGTTCTTC. Protein product: CAITGGLSSYNEQFF.